A single sample is the source of the 16 T cell receptor beta chains below, sequenced in a study of blood T cell repertoires in COVID-19. Only in-frame clones appear in the TCRdb table, and some are missing; sequencing was by immunoSEQ multiplex PCR. The top ten clones hold about 4.6% of a sample with approximately 170,000 clones, roughly 83% of them seen once. The sample was PBMCs or T cells enriched from blood (not recorded which). These receptors were taken from a woman aged 50 to 60 who had recovered from COVID-19.

This sequence joins TRBV30 and TRBJ1-2; 10 nucleotides align to TRBD1. The junction had 9 bases not matched to a gene; V was cut back by 3 bases and J by 8 bases. The CDR3 sequence is 14 residues long. The V gene's germline CDR1 is GTSNPN and CDR2 SVGIG (reference sequence). As DNA, the CDR3 is TGTGCCTGGAGCGGGACAGGGGCATGGGGAGGCTACACCTTC. It specifies CAWSGTGAWGGYTF.

This clone was seen a single time. In DNA form, the CDR3 reads TGTGCCAGCAGCACTCCCCCCGGGACAGACTACGAGCAGTACGTC. As protein: CASSTPPGTDYEQYV. The chain joins TRBV6-2 or TRBV6-3 to TRBJ2-7, with TRBD1 matching 7 bases. CDR1 and CDR2 (germline): MNHEY, SVGEGT. CDR3 length: 15 amino acids. Germline trimming cut 6 bases from V and 3 bases from J; bases unmatched to any gene: 11.

This clone came up once. Here the CDR3 reads CAWSGLAGGSDEQFF. Written as DNA, the CDR3 is TGTGCCTGGAGTGGGCTAGCGGGAGGTAGCGATGAGCAGTTCTTC. This chain joins TRBV30 and TRBJ2-1; 11 bases line up with TRBD2. The J segment lost 8 bases and the V segment lost 1 base, leaving 7 bases of the junction unmatched. The CDR3 runs 15 residues. Germline-derived CDR1 and CDR2 are GTSNPN and SVGIG (reference sequence).

The chain carries TRBV10-1 and TRBJ1-1; no clear D. From germline, CDR1 is WNHNN and CDR2 SYGVQD (reference sequence). The CDR3 runs 12 residues. V lost 8 bases to trimming and J lost 2 bases, with 9 bases between them. The CDR3 DNA is TGCGCCAGCGCGGGCCACAACACTGAAGCTTTCTTT. Translating gives CASAGHNTEAFF.

This sequence joins TRBV29-1 and TRBJ1-3, with TRBD1 matching over 7 bases. Germline V lookup: CDR1 SQVTM, CDR2 ANQGSEA. The CDR3 contains 16 residues. Trimming cost V 4 bases and J 0 bases; bases outside gene matches: 9. This chain's CDR3 is CSVGLRGTASGNTIYF. In DNA form, the CDR3 reads TGCAGCGTTGGGCTCCGTGGGACAGCCTCTGGAAACACCATATATTTT.

This sequence joins TRBV2 and TRBJ1-5; D might be TRBD1 (6 bases). From germline, CDR1 is SNHLY and CDR2 FYNNEI. V dropped 6 bases and J dropped 3 bases, with 12 bases sitting between them. CDR3 length equals 14 residues. The CDR3 here is CASRPQGYNQPQHF. DNA for the CDR3: TGTGCCAGCAGACCGCAGGGGTACAATCAGCCCCAGCATTTT.

CDR3: CASSLQGAGEKLFF. The CDR3 DNA follows: TGCGCCAGCAGCTTACAGGGGGCTGGCGAAAAACTGTTTTTT. The chain employs TRBV5-1 and TRBJ1-4, with TRBD1 identical over 9 bases. This CDR3 has 14 amino acids. The germline V gene has CDR1 SGHRS and CDR2 YFSETQ. Losses at the gene ends were 2 bases for V and 8 bases for J; bases not matched to a gene: 4. Full variable domain (outside the CDR3, taken from reference TRBV5-1 and TRBJ1-4): KAGVTQTPRYLIKTRGQQVTLSCSPISGHRSVSWYQQTPGQGLQFLFEYFSETQRNKGNFPGRFSGRQFSNSRSEMNVSTLELGDSALYLCASSLQGAGEKLFFGSGTQLSVL.

This clone was detected only once. The chain recombines TRBV7-2 with TRBJ2-4, with a possible D match to TRBD2 (6 bases). Germline lookup yields CDR1 SGHTA and CDR2 FQGNSA. Trimming pared 4 bases from V and 1 base from J, leaving 17 bases between. The CDR3 covers 17 residues. In DNA form, the CDR3 reads TGTGCCAGCAGCTCAATCCGTAGTGGGAGGGCCAAAAACATTCAGTACTTC. Amino acids: CASSSIRSGRAKNIQYF.

The V and J genes are TRBV11-2 and TRBJ2-1; possible D gene TRBD2, 5 bases. The V and J ends lost 5 bases and 6 bases respectively, with 14 bases between them. CDR1 and CDR2 from the germline V gene are SGHAT and FQNNGV. This CDR3 is built from 14 residues. This CDR3 is CASSPESAGNEQFF. The CDR3 DNA follows: TGTGCCAGCAGCCCGGAGAGTGCGGGCAATGAGCAGTTCTTC.

The chain has TRBV11-3 and TRBJ2-3; 8 nucleotides match TRBD2. CDR3 size: 11 residues. CDR1 is SGHNT, CDR2 YENEEA, per germline. Trimming removed 8 bases from V and 5 bases from J; junction bases left unmatched: 0. The CDR3 DNA reads TGTGCCAGCCGGGGGGGAGATACGCAGTATTTT. Amino acid sequence: CASRGGDTQYF.

The chain has TRBV11-2 and TRBJ1-4, with TRBD1 identical over 8 bases. CDR1 and CDR2 (germline): SGHAT, FQNNGV. J gave up 0 bases and V 4 bases, and 4 bases lay outside the gene matches. This CDR3 comprises 16 residues. As DNA, the CDR3 is TGTGCCAGCAGCTGGAACAGGGGGGCAACTAATGAAAAACTGTTTTTT. Translated: CASSWNRGATNEKLFF.

The genes are TRBV7-9 and TRBJ1-1; D possibly corresponds to TRBD1 (6 bases). V was shortened by 5 bases and J by 1 base, with 14 bases between the two germline ends. The V gene's germline CDR1 is SEHNR and CDR2 FQNEAQ (reference sequence). The CDR3 is 15 residues long. In DNA form, the CDR3 reads TGTGCCAGCAGCACCCCCGGGACACGGAACACTGAAGCTTTCTTT. It yields the protein CASSTPGTRNTEAFF.

The V and J genes are TRBV30 and TRBJ2-1; 7 nucleotides align to TRBD2. The CDR3 runs to 14 residues. CDR1 is GTSNPN and CDR2 is SVGIG in the germline V gene (reference sequence). With 2 bases clipped from V and 9 bases from J, the junction kept 10 bases outside the gene matches. The CDR3, as DNA: TGTGCCTGGAGTCGGCCTAGCGGTGCCCGTGAGCAGTTCTTC. Encoded protein: CAWSRPSGAREQFF.

The genes are TRBV19 and TRBJ1-5, with D perhaps TRBD1 (6 bases). The CDR3 covers 14 residues. Germline V CDR1 and CDR2: LNHDA, SQIVND (reference sequence). V lost 1 base and J 4 bases, leaving 8 bases between the germline ends. The CDR3 region is CASSIGQGNQPQHF. Here the CDR3 DNA reads TGTGCCAGTAGTATAGGTCAGGGGAATCAGCCCCAGCATTTT.

The CDR3 bases are TGTGCCAGCAGCTTGGCTAGCGGGAAAGGGACCCAGTACTTC. Translating gives CASSLASGKGTQYF. The V and J genes are TRBV5-6 and TRBJ2-5, with 9 bases lining up with TRBD2. Trimming took 0 bases from V and 7 from J; bases not matched to a gene: 4. The CDR3 is 14 amino acids. Germline V gene sequence: CDR1 SGHDT, CDR2 YYEEEE.

V is TRBV11-3 and J is TRBJ1-1; D is possibly TRBD1 (5 bases). The germline V gene encodes CDR1 SGHNT and CDR2 YENEEA. CDR3 length: 14 residues. Trimming shortened V by 8 bases and J by 5 bases, and 18 bases separated the two germline ends. DNA of the CDR3: TGTGCCAGCCGGTCCCGACCCGGGGGGACTGAAGCTTTCTTT. It specifies CASRSRPGGTEAFF.